This TCR beta chain was profiled in a study of blood T cell repertoires in COVID-19. Authors' methods: Amplification of reference gene primers was used by the study to estimate nucleated cell counts. Measured with immunoSEQ multiplex PCR; TCRdb has only the in-frame clones, and not every one. V, J and clone size are taken as reported in that table, and D and trimming were inferred from the DNA itself. The sample comprises around 260,000 clones, approximately 90% of which are singletons, and 3% rests with the top ten. The TCR was taken from a woman between 25 and 40 years old with active or convalescent COVID-19. Material for sequencing was peripheral blood.

The CDR3 here is CASSSRDYPYEQYF. The CDR3 nucleotides are TGTGCCAGCAGCTCCCGGGACTACCCCTACGAGCAGTACTTC. The rearrangement uses TRBV7-9 and TRBJ2-7; TRBD2 matches at 7 bases. Germline V lookup: CDR1 SEHNR, CDR2 FQNEAQ (reference sequence). The junction had 5 bases not matched to a gene; V was cut back by 4 bases and J by 2 bases. The CDR3 covers 14 residues.